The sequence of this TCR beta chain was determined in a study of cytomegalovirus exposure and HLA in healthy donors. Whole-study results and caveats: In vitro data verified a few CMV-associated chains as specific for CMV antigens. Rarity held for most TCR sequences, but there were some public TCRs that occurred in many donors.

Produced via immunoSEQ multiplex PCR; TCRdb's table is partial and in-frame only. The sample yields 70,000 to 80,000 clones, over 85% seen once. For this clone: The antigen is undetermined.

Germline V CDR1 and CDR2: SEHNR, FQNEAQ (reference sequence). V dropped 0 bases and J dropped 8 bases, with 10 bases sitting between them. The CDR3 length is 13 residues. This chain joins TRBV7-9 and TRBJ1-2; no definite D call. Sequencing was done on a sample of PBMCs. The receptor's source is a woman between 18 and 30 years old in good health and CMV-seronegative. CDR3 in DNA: TGTGCCAGCAGCTTAGCGCCCCCGAGCGGCTACACCTTC. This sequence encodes CASSLAPPSGYTF.